This passage covers 6 T cell receptor beta chains from one sample sequenced in a study of T cell responses to AZD1222 COVID-19 vaccine. Assay: immunoSEQ multiplex PCR; the TCRdb copy retains only in-frame clones and omits some. In the table there are 120,000 or so clones, 90% of which are singletons. Specimen: peripheral blood, collected on day 0 of AZD1222 vaccination. These receptors all come from an adult in good health.

This clone was seen once. The chain employs TRBV7-9 and TRBJ2-5, with D perhaps TRBD2 (6 bases). Deletions cut 3 bases from V and 1 base from J, with 12 bases between. Germline values: CDR1 SEHNR, CDR2 FQNEAQ (reference sequence). The CDR3 loop spans 15 amino acids. The CDR3 DNA sequence: TGTGCCAGCAGCTTCCCAGCGGGCCCCCAAGAGACCCAGTACTTC. Its protein is CASSFPAGPQETQYF.

This rearrangement joins TRBV6-5 to TRBJ2-2, with D possibly matching TRBD2 (5 bases). This CDR3 contains 14 residues. Trimming stripped 5 bases from V and 7 bases from J, with 14 bases between. CDR1 and CDR2 (germline): MNHEY, SVGAGI. The CDR3 sequence is CASSLTRADGELFF. In DNA, the CDR3 is TGTGCCAGCAGTCTTACGCGGGCGGACGGGGAGCTGTTTTTT.

This clone was recorded a few times. This chain connects TRBV28 to TRBJ1-5; D is perhaps TRBD1 (5 bases). With 9 bases removed from V and 0 bases from J, the gap between germline ends came to 9 bases. This CDR3 region has 13 residues. The germline gives CDR1 MDHEN, CDR2 SYDVKM. CDR3 DNA sequence: TGTGCCAGTTGGGGGACTAGCAATCAGCCCCAGCATTTT. Translated, it gives CASWGTSNQPQHF.

This sequence joins TRBV12-3 or TRBV12-4 and TRBJ1-1; tentative D call: TRBD1 (6 bases). Trimming took off 5 bases at V and 1 base at J, with 8 bases between the two ends. The CDR3 has 13 amino acids. Here the CDR3 reads CASSADRNTEAFF. DNA for the CDR3: TGTGCCAGCAGTGCGGACAGGAACACTGAAGCTTTCTTT.

This chain uses TRBV27 with TRBJ1-1; weak D call: TRBD1 (5 bases). V gave up 3 bases and J gave up 1 base, with 9 bases separating them. The CDR3 is 14 amino acids. Germline CDR1 is MNHEY and CDR2 is SMNVEV (reference sequence). This CDR3 is CASSLAGTNTEAFF. CDR3 nucleotide sequence: TGTGCCAGCAGTTTGGCGGGGACGAACACTGAAGCTTTCTTT.

The V and J genes are TRBV6-5 and TRBJ1-2; 9 positions match TRBD1. Germline CDR1 reads MNHEY; CDR2 reads SVGAGI. Trimming took 6 bases from V and 2 from J; bases not matched to a gene: 4. CDR3 length: 14 residues. CDR3 protein: CASRTGTGNYGYTF. In DNA form, the CDR3 reads TGTGCCAGCAGAACCGGGACAGGGAACTATGGCTACACCTTC.